These 20 T cell receptor beta chains were sequenced from one sample in a study of tumor T cells in aggressive B-cell lymphoma. Produced via immunoSEQ multiplex PCR; TCRdb's table is partial and in-frame only. The table includes 9,000 to 13,000 clones, about 88% detected once. What was sequenced was tumor tissue. The receptor set was obtained from an adult with diffuse large B cell lymphoma.

The rearrangement joins TRBV19 to TRBJ1-4; TRBD1 matches at 7 bases. The CDR3 extends over 13 amino acids. Unmatched junction bases numbered 2, after V lost 5 bases and J lost 5 bases. The germline V gene encodes CDR1 LNHDA and CDR2 SQIVND (reference sequence). CDR3 bases: TGTGCCAGTAGTGCGACAGGGAATGAAAAACTGTTTTTT. Protein: CASSATGNEKLFF.

This chain uses TRBV29-1 with TRBJ2-3; D may be TRBD2 (6 bases). This CDR3 has 13 residues. CDR1 is SQVTM and CDR2 is ANQGSEA in the germline V gene. V was pared by 8 bases and J by 4 bases, with 16 bases between. The CDR3 is CSSRETASDTQYF. DNA for the CDR3: TGCAGCTCTCGGGAGACAGCTTCAGATACGCAGTATTTT.

CDR3 amino acids: CASSSGTGAYEQYF. The CDR3 nucleotides read TGTGCCAGCAGCTCAGGAACGGGAGCCTACGAGCAGTACTTC. V and J are TRBV9 and TRBJ2-7; D may be TRBD2 (6 bases). CDR1 SGDLS and CDR2 YYNGEE come from the germline V gene. This CDR3 contains 14 residues. The V and J ends lost 4 bases and 2 bases respectively, with 13 bases between them. Full variable domain (rest looked up from reference TRBV9 and TRBJ2-7): DSGVTQTPKHLITATGQRVTLRCSPRSGDLSVYWYQQSLDQGLQFLIQYYNGEERAKGNILERFSAQQFPDLHSELNLSSLELGDSALYFCASSSGTGAYEQYFGPGTRLTVT.

V is TRBV28 and J is TRBJ2-7; D may be TRBD1 (6 bases). The CDR3 length is 15 residues. In germline, CDR1 is MDHEN, CDR2 SYDVKM. V lost 2 bases and J 3 bases, leaving 14 bases between the germline ends. The CDR3 region has the DNA TGTGCCAGCAGTTTAATCTGGGGGCAAAGCTACGAGCAGTACTTC. This encodes CASSLIWGQSYEQYF.

V is TRBV30 and J is TRBJ2-7, with TRBD2 as a possible D gene (6 bases). Germline loops: CDR1 GTSNPN, CDR2 SVGIG (reference sequence). The germline V and J ends were trimmed by 3 bases and 7 bases, with 31 bases remaining between them. This CDR3 has 18 residues. DNA of the CDR3: TGTGCCTGGAGATCCCGCCAGATGACTAGTTCGGGAGTCCGGGAGCAGTACTTC. Its protein is CAWRSRQMTSSGVREQYF.

This clone showed up just a few times. This chain uses TRBV19 with TRBJ2-1, with TRBD2 as a possible D gene (5 bases). This CDR3 contains 16 residues. Germline loops: CDR1 LNHDA, CDR2 SQIVND (reference sequence). The V gene lost 3 bases and the J gene lost 9 bases, with 21 bases spanning the gap. The CDR3 sequence is CASSISADLLPAEQFF. CDR3 bases: TGTGCCAGTAGTATTAGCGCCGATCTTCTTCCGGCTGAGCAGTTCTTC.

The chain recombines TRBV5-6 with TRBJ2-4, with 12 bases identical to TRBD2. CDR3 length: 16 amino acids. Trimming cost V 0 bases and J 4 bases; bases outside gene matches: 2. Germline CDR1 is SGHDT and CDR2 is YYEEEE. CDR3 sequence reads: CASSLVGTSGKNIQYF. The CDR3 DNA sequence: TGTGCCAGCAGCTTGGTCGGGACTAGCGGGAAAAACATTCAGTACTTC.

The CDR3 here is CASSDPGTYTGELFF. DNA for the CDR3: TGTGCCAGCAGTGACCCCGGGACTTACACCGGGGAGCTGTTTTTT. The rearrangement uses TRBV28 and TRBJ2-2; weak D call: TRBD2 (6 bases). CDR1 is MDHEN and CDR2 is SYDVKM in the germline V gene. The ends were cut back, 5 bases at V and 3 bases at J, with 13 bases in the middle. The CDR3 has 15 residues.

The chain joins TRBV6-5 to TRBJ2-7, with TRBD2 matching 7 bases. This CDR3 has 16 amino acids. Germline CDR1 reads MNHEY; CDR2 reads SVGAGI. V lost 2 bases and J lost 4; bases outside the gene matches: 11. CDR3 residues: CASSYGRVSESYEQYF. As DNA, the CDR3 is TGTGCCAGCAGTTACGGGAGGGTCTCCGAATCTTACGAGCAGTACTTC.

This chain links TRBV29-1 with TRBJ1-2; TRBD1 agrees at 8 bases. The germline V gene has CDR1 SQVTM and CDR2 ANQGSEA. After removal of 6 bases from V and 4 bases from J, the junction contained 10 bases not matched to a gene. The CDR3 has 14 residues. The CDR3 DNA sequence: TGCAGCGTGGCTGGACAGGGAGGGAGCTATGGCTACACCTTC. This sequence encodes CSVAGQGGSYGYTF.

This clone appeared once. V and J are TRBV27 and TRBJ2-1; 8 nucleotides match TRBD2. Trimming took 6 bases from V and 13 from J; bases not matched to a gene: 17. The CDR3 extends over 15 amino acids. From germline, CDR1 is MNHEY and CDR2 SMNVEV (reference sequence). CDR3 bases: TGTGCCAGCAGATCGCCGGGACTAGTGTCCTCCCAACAGTTCTTC. Residues: CASRSPGLVSSQQFF.

V usage is TRBV27 and J usage is TRBJ1-6; D remains ambiguous. V lost 7 bases, J lost 0 bases, and 7 bases lay in between. The V gene's germline CDR1 is MNHEY and CDR2 SMNVEV (reference sequence). CDR3 length: 14 residues. In nucleotides, the CDR3 is TGTGCCAGCAAGTACAACTCCTATAATTCACCCCTCCACTTT. Its protein is CASKYNSYNSPLHF.

The chain couples TRBV28 to TRBJ1-2, with 7 bases matching TRBD1. The CDR3 length is 14 residues. Germline CDR1 is MDHEN and CDR2 is SYDVKM. V was pared by 6 bases and J by 4 bases, with 8 bases of the junction left unmatched. CDR3 nucleotides: TGTGCCAGCAGCCAAACAGGGGCTAGCTATGGCTACACCTTC. Translation: CASSQTGASYGYTF.

The DNA for the CDR3 is TGTGCCAGCAGCCGAACTAGCGCCTTAGCCTACAATGAGCAGTTCTTC. Amino acids: CASSRTSALAYNEQFF. The chain joins TRBV27 to TRBJ2-1, with TRBD2 matching 7 bases. With 6 bases clipped from V and 2 bases from J, the junction kept 10 bases outside the gene matches. The CDR3 runs 16 residues. Per germline, CDR1 MNHEY and CDR2 SMNVEV (reference sequence).

The rearrangement uses TRBV21-1 and TRBJ2-7; the DNA was not used to check the table's D call, TRBD2. TRBV21-1 is termed a pseudogene. CDR3 length: 16 amino acids. Here the CDR3 DNA reads TGTGCCAGCAGCAAAAAAGGGGGGGAGAAAACCTCCGAGCAGTACTTC. Translation: CASSKKGGEKTSEQYF.

The CDR3 region is CASSRLAGGDLPDTQYF. The DNA for the CDR3 is TGCGCCAGCAGCCGCTTAGCGGGAGGGGATTTACCAGATACGCAGTATTTT. V and J are TRBV5-1 and TRBJ2-3, with 11 bases aligning to TRBD2. The junction had 11 bases not matched to a gene; V was cut back by 4 bases and J by 4 bases. From germline, CDR1 is SGHRS and CDR2 YFSETQ. The CDR3 contains 17 residues.

This clone was seen more than once but under ten times. The CDR3 DNA reads as TGCAGTGCTAGCGCAGGGCACGAGCAGTACTTC. Translating it yields CSASAGHEQYF. The chain carries TRBV20-1 and TRBJ2-7; TRBD1 might be the D (5 bases). Between the trimmed V and J ends, which lost 3 bases and 5 bases, there was a span of 8 bases. This CDR3 is 11 amino acids long. Germline CDR1 DFQATT, CDR2 SNEGSKA (reference sequence).

The chain has TRBV2 and TRBJ1-1, with 9 bases matching TRBD1. Germline CDR1 SNHLY, CDR2 FYNNEI. J lost 8 bases, V lost 5 bases, and 9 bases had no gene match. The CDR3 is 14 amino acids. CDR3 in amino acids: CASSPQGASMEAFF. CDR3 bases: TGTGCCAGCAGTCCACAGGGGGCAAGTATGGAAGCTTTCTTT.

This rearrangement joins TRBV2 to TRBJ2-1, with unresolved D. Looked up from germline, CDR1 is SNHLY and CDR2 is FYNNEI. This CDR3 is 17 amino acids long. V was cut by 9 bases and J by 0 bases, with 21 bases left in between. Here the CDR3 reads CARKLIPETRSYNEQFF. In DNA, the CDR3 is TGTGCCAGGAAACTAATTCCCGAAACCCGCTCCTACAATGAGCAGTTCTTC.

The chain recombines TRBV4-2 with TRBJ2-7; D is undetermined. There are 15 residues in the CDR3. Between the trimmed V and J ends, which lost 0 bases and 2 bases, there was a span of 11 bases. Germline V gives CDR1 LGHNA, CDR2 YNFKEQ. The CDR3 DNA follows: TGTGCCAGCAGCCAAGACGCATACTCGACCTACGAGCAGTACTTC. Protein sequence: CASSQDAYSTYEQYF.